The 15 T cell receptor beta chains reported below all come from one sample, sequenced in a study of blood T cell repertoires in COVID-19. Clones were read by immunoSEQ multiplex PCR, and TCRdb kept only the in-frame ones, dropping some. The data hold hundreds of thousands of clones, with about 84% observed a single time. Material for sequencing was PBMCs or T cells enriched from blood (not recorded which). Receptors originate from a woman aged 45-59 years who had recovered from COVID-19.

The chain recombines TRBV4-1 with TRBJ1-2; 9 bases map to TRBD1. The CDR3 is made up of 15 amino acids. V lost 4 bases to trimming and J lost 0 bases; unmatched junction nucleotides: 3. CDR1 and CDR2 from the germline V gene are MGHRA and YSYEKL. CDR3 residues: CASSPGTGSNYGYTF. The CDR3 bases are TGCGCCAGCAGCCCCGGGACAGGGTCTAACTATGGCTACACCTTC.

This rearrangement joins TRBV5-1 to TRBJ1-4; 7 bases are shared with TRBD1. Per germline, CDR1 SGHRS and CDR2 YFSETQ. The CDR3 loop spans 15 amino acids. V shed 4 bases, J shed 7 bases, and the junction held 10 bases outside the gene matches. This CDR3 is CASSGRQGLGEKLFF. CDR3 nucleotides: TGCGCCAGCAGCGGCCGACAGGGCCTGGGTGAAAAACTGTTTTTT. The full variable domain, its missing parts supplied by reference TRBV5-1 and TRBJ1-4, is KAGVTQTPRYLIKTRGQQVTLSCSPISGHRSVSWYQQTPGQGLQFLFEYFSETQRNKGNFPGRFSGRQFSNSRSEMNVSTLELGDSALYLCASSGRQGLGEKLFFGSGTQLSVL.

The V and J genes are TRBV9 and TRBJ2-1, with TRBD2 as a possible D gene (7 bases). V lost 0 bases and J 5 bases, leaving 12 bases between the germline ends. Germline lookup yields CDR1 SGDLS and CDR2 YYNGEE. This CDR3 is 15 amino acids long. CDR3 sequence (DNA): TGTGCCAGCAGCGTAGAAGGGGGAGGGAACAATGAGCAGTTCTTC. Residues: CASSVEGGGNNEQFF.

This chain uses TRBV10-3 with TRBJ2-6; tentative D call: TRBD1 (5 bases). The CDR3 extends over 18 amino acids. The V end was cut by 1 base, the J end by 4 bases, with 17 bases between. In germline, CDR1 is ENHRY, CDR2 SYGVKD. The CDR3 spells CAISEFAQGLSGANVLTF. For the CDR3, the DNA is TGTGCCATCAGTGAGTTCGCGCAGGGATTATCCGGGGCCAACGTCCTGACTTTC.

The V and J genes are TRBV11-3 and TRBJ2-7, with TRBD1 as a possible D gene (6 bases). Trimming removed 1 base from V and 8 bases from J, with 21 bases in between. The CDR3 is 16 amino acids. CDR1 SGHNT and CDR2 YENEEA come from the germline V gene. CDR3 region: CASSLVPSGTPRQQYF. In DNA, the CDR3 is TGTGCCAGCAGCTTAGTACCCTCCGGGACACCCAGGCAGCAGTACTTC.

V gene TRBV3-1 (or the pseudogene TRBV3-2) combines with J gene TRBJ1-2; D not resolved. Germline assignment: CDR1 LGHDT and CDR2 YNNKEL (reference sequence). This CDR3 is 12 amino acids long. Trimming shortened V by 1 base and J by 6 bases, and 6 bases separated the two germline ends. The CDR3 here is CASSQGPDGYTF. In nucleotides, the CDR3 is TGTGCCAGCAGCCAAGGCCCAGATGGCTACACCTTC.

The chain couples TRBV7-9 to TRBJ1-2; TRBD1 matches at 7 bases. The V and J ends lost 3 bases and 8 bases, in that order; junction bases with no gene match: 9. Germline-derived CDR1 and CDR2 are SEHNR and FQNEAQ (reference sequence). The CDR3 has 14 amino acids. The CDR3 spells CASSFRTGQGGYTF. CDR3 bases: TGTGCCAGCAGCTTTAGGACAGGTCAAGGCGGCTACACCTTC.

This chain uses TRBV4-3 with TRBJ1-5; 8 bases align to TRBD1. Germline V gene data show CDR1 as LGHNA and CDR2 as YSLEER. J gave up 3 bases and V 1 base, and 2 bases lay outside the gene matches. This CDR3 has 15 residues. The CDR3 protein is CASSQATGANQPQHF. DNA of the CDR3: TGCGCCAGCAGCCAAGCGACAGGGGCCAATCAGCCCCAGCATTTT.

The chain joins TRBV10-3 to TRBJ1-2; 11 bases align to TRBD1. Germline CDR1 and CDR2: ENHRY and SYGVKD. Germline trimming cut 6 bases from V and 6 bases from J; bases unmatched to any gene: 3. The CDR3 sequence is 13 residues long. CDR3 amino acids: CAISGQGADGYTF. CDR3 coding DNA: TGTGCCATCAGCGGACAGGGGGCGGATGGCTACACCTTC.

CDR3 protein: CAWRKLTAVTGEAFF. The CDR3 DNA is TGTGCCTGGAGGAAATTGACAGCCGTCACTGGTGAAGCTTTCTTT. The V gene is TRBV30, the J gene TRBJ1-1, with D maybe TRBD1 (5 bases). Germline V gene sequence: CDR1 GTSNPN, CDR2 SVGIG (reference sequence). The CDR3 covers 15 residues. Trimming left V 3 bases short and J 7 bases short, with 21 bases between. The full variable domain, completed using reference TRBV30 and TRBJ1-1, is SQTIHQWPATLVQPVGSPLSLECTVEGTSNPNLYWYRQAAGRGLQLLFYSVGIGQISSEVPQNLSASRPQDRQFILSSKKLLLSDSGFYLCAWRKLTAVTGEAFFGQGTRLTVV.

The chain links TRBV4-3 to TRBJ1-5; no clear D gene. V was shortened by 0 bases and J by 2 bases, with 8 bases between the two germline ends. The CDR3 covers 15 residues. CDR1 is LGHNA, CDR2 YSLEER, per germline. CDR3 in amino acids: CASSQDVGGNQPQHF. The CDR3 bases are TGCGCCAGCAGCCAAGATGTCGGTGGCAATCAGCCCCAGCATTTT.

In this sample, this clone turned up a few times. This chain uses TRBV29-1 with TRBJ1-1; D might be TRBD1 (5 bases). Trimming pared 7 bases from V and 3 bases from J, leaving 12 bases between. The CDR3 has 12 amino acids. Per germline, CDR1 SQVTM and CDR2 ANQGSEA. In DNA form, the CDR3 reads TGCAGCGCCTACACGGGGGACACTGAAGCTTTCTTT. Translation: CSAYTGDTEAFF.

The CDR3 DNA sequence: TGTGCCAGCAGCTTAAGGCTCGGGGCGGGAGGCCTCCCGCAGTTCTTC. Translation: CASSLRLGAGGLPQFF. This chain uses TRBV7-8 with TRBJ2-1; 8 nucleotides agree with TRBD2. This CDR3 comprises 16 residues. The germline gives CDR1 SGHVS, CDR2 FQNEAQ. V lost 2 bases, J lost 12 bases, and 15 bases stayed unmatched.

The CDR3 DNA sequence: TGTGCCAGCAGTGAGGACAGGGTCAGTGGAAACACCATATATTTT. It is translated as CASSEDRVSGNTIYF. This chain uses TRBV6-1 with TRBJ1-3; 8 positions agree with TRBD1. V dropped 3 bases and J dropped 3; count of bases not matched to a gene: 4. Germline V gene data show CDR1 as MNHNS and CDR2 as SASEGT. The CDR3 length is 15 residues.

In DNA, the CDR3 is TGTGCCAGCAGTGTACGTCTAGCGGGAGGCTCTGAGCAGTTCTTC. Protein: CASSVRLAGGSEQFF. The chain has TRBV28 and TRBJ2-1, with 11 bases lining up with TRBD2. CDR1 and CDR2 from the germline V gene are MDHEN and SYDVKM. This CDR3 is 15 amino acids long. J gave up 9 bases and V 5 bases, and 9 bases lay outside the gene matches.